Presented here are 31 T cell receptor beta chains from one specimen sequenced in a study of metastatic and nonmetastatic thyroid tumors. Using MiXCR, TCRdb reanalyzed the PCR reads. This table has roughly 25,000 clones, around 25% appearing once. Prior to thyroid surgery, none of the patients had received any treatment. The sample was tumor tissue. These TCRs come from a male donor with papillary thyroid cancer or a benign thyroid nodule (not recorded which). Some clones in this sample may be carry-over from other donors' samples.

About this clone: This may come from a read error, since a much larger clone is one base off. The sample has other DNA sequences that encode this CDR3 too. The chain's CDR3 is CASSEGGRDYNEQFF. The DNA for the CDR3 is TGTGCCAGCAGTGAGGGCGGGAGGGACTACAATGAGCAGTTCTTC. The chain couples TRBV6-4 to TRBJ2-1; 9 bases are a match to TRBD2. Trimming removed 3 bases from V and 3 bases from J; junction bases left unmatched: 3. This CDR3 has 15 residues. Germline V lookup: CDR1 MRHNA, CDR2 SNTAGT.

This clone was observed a handful of times. The missing conserved phenylalanine or tryptophan at the end of this CDR3 makes a read error likely. The chain combines TRBV28 with TRBJ1-2; perhaps TRBD1 as D (5 bases). V lost 6 bases to trimming and J lost 8 bases, with 25 bases between them. This CDR3 has 16 residues. The germline V gene encodes CDR1 MDHEN and CDR2 SYDVKM. The CDR3 DNA sequence: TGTGCCAGCAGCACCACGGGGGAAGGGTTGGTAGGAGGCTACACCTTA. Its protein product is CASSTTGEGLVGGYTL.

There are many counts of this clone. V gene TRBV4-3 combines with J gene TRBJ2-1; D may correspond to TRBD1 or TRBD2 (5 bases each). Between the trimmed V and J ends, which lost 4 bases and 6 bases, there was a span of 13 bases. Germline V gives CDR1 LGHNA, CDR2 YSLEER. The CDR3 has 14 residues. This CDR3 reads CASSLGTEVNEQFF. The CDR3 DNA follows: TGCGCCAGCAGCCTCGGGACGGAGGTCAATGAGCAGTTCTTC.

This chain joins TRBV28 and TRBJ2-7; a weak D match, TRBD1 (5 bases). The CDR3 extends over 14 amino acids. Germline V gene lookup returns CDR1 MDHEN and CDR2 SYDVKM. Trimming cost V 5 bases and J 8 bases, with 19 bases left between them. The CDR3 region is CASSQSGSGLKQYF. Written as DNA, the CDR3 is TGTGCCAGCAGTCAGTCAGGGTCAGGGTTGAAGCAGTACTTC.

This clone was counted many times. This chain uses TRBV24-1 with TRBJ2-5; D gene uncertain. Germline V gene lookup returns CDR1 KGHDR and CDR2 SFDVKD. V was pared by 12 bases and J by 6 bases, with 10 bases between. This CDR3 is 10 amino acids long. The CDR3: CAPFFKTQYF. For the CDR3, the DNA is TGTGCCCCCTTTTTTAAGACCCAGTACTTC.

This clone appeared many times. The rearrangement joins TRBV4-3 to TRBJ2-1; D may be TRBD2 (5 bases). This CDR3 has 19 residues. The germline V gene has CDR1 LGHNA and CDR2 YSLEER. Trimming took 0 bases from V and 4 from J, leaving 22 bases between them. The CDR3 here is CASSQDRPAEITLYNEQFF. In nucleotides, the CDR3 is TGCGCCAGCAGCCAAGATCGGCCAGCGGAGATCACCTTGTACAATGAGCAGTTCTTC.

This rearrangement joins TRBV7-2 to TRBJ2-7, with D unresolved. Trimming shortened V by 5 bases and J by 3 bases, and 14 bases separated the two germline ends. The V gene's germline CDR1 is SGHTA and CDR2 FQGNSA. The CDR3 sequence is 14 residues long. The CDR3 here is CASSPNRWDYEQYF. CDR3 sequence (DNA): TGTGCCAGCAGCCCGAATCGGTGGGACTACGAGCAGTACTTC.

Judged by abundance, this clone is medium-sized (0.01 to 0.1%). CDR3 region: CAIRTSKNGETQYF. CDR3 in DNA: TGTGCCATCAGGACTAGCAAAAACGGGGAGACCCAGTACTTC. This chain uses TRBV10-3 with TRBJ2-5; TRBD2 matches at 7 bases. Unmatched junction bases numbered 9, after V lost 6 bases and J lost 5 bases. This CDR3 comprises 14 residues. Germline V gene data show CDR1 as ENHRY and CDR2 as SYGVKD.

The V and J genes are TRBV2 and TRBJ2-7; 9 bases line up with TRBD2. CDR1 SNHLY and CDR2 FYNNEI come from the germline V gene. V shed 5 bases and J 2 bases; nucleotides not matched to a gene: 4. The CDR3 runs 14 residues. The CDR3 DNA follows: TGTGCCAGCAGTAGACTAGCGGACCCCTACGAGCAGTACTTC. Protein sequence: CASSRLADPYEQYF.

This clone is labeled medium-sized. This chain joins TRBV19 and TRBJ2-7, with 10 positions matching TRBD2. Germline loops: CDR1 LNHDA, CDR2 SQIVND (reference sequence). J lost 6 bases, V lost 3 bases, and 23 bases had no gene match. The CDR3 is 20 residues long. This CDR3 is CASSIVDYFATTSGSGEQYF. The CDR3 coding sequence is TGTGCCAGTAGTATCGTGGACTACTTCGCTACGACTAGCGGGTCGGGCGAGCAGTACTTC. The variable domain in full, completed from reference TRBV19 and TRBJ2-7, reads DGGITQSPKYLFRKEGQNVTLSCEQNLNHDAMYWYRQDPGQGLRLIYYSQIVNDFQKGDIAEGYSVSREKKESFPLTVTSAQKNPTAFYLCASSIVDYFATTSGSGEQYFGPGTRLTVT.

This chain links TRBV11-3 with TRBJ2-7, with D maybe TRBD2 (5 bases). Germline assignment: CDR1 SGHNT and CDR2 YENEEA. The CDR3 spans 20 residues. The V and J ends lost 1 base and 0 bases respectively, with 25 bases between them. CDR3 bases: TGTGCCAGCAGCTTAGGGATGGGGATAGCGCTTGGGTTAATCTCCTACGAGCAGTACTTC. Its protein product is CASSLGMGIALGLISYEQYF.

This clone has at least ten counts. V usage is TRBV6-5 and J usage is TRBJ1-2; 11 nucleotides match TRBD1. This CDR3 comprises 18 residues. The V segment lost 1 base and the J segment 1 base; nucleotides outside the gene matches: 8. CDR1 is MNHEY, CDR2 SVGAGI, per germline. The CDR3 reads CASSYYLWGQGVNYGYTF. In DNA, the CDR3 is TGTGCCAGCAGTTACTACCTGTGGGGACAGGGGGTTAACTATGGCTACACCTTC.

The V call is TRBV24-1, the J call TRBJ2-3; possibly TRBD2 for D (7 bases). This CDR3 has 16 residues. The ends were cut back, 0 bases at V and 6 bases at J, with 15 bases in the middle. Germline-derived CDR1 and CDR2 are KGHDR and SFDVKD. CDR3 residues: CATSDLGRGHGDTQYF. CDR3 nucleotide sequence: TGTGCCACCAGTGATTTGGGGAGGGGACACGGGGATACGCAGTATTTT.

The table lists this clone with a few counts. The V and J genes are TRBV6-2 or TRBV6-3 and TRBJ2-7; the D gene is possibly TRBD1 (6 bases). Deletions cut 4 bases from V and 2 bases from J, with 15 bases between. This CDR3 is built from 15 residues. Germline CDR1 is MNHEY and CDR2 is SVGEGT. This CDR3 is CASSSRGRPPYEQYF. In nucleotides, the CDR3 is TGTGCCAGCAGTTCCAGGGGTAGGCCACCCTACGAGCAGTACTTC.

A word on this clone: It may be a read error: a sequence one base away is much more abundant. The rearrangement uses TRBV7-2 and TRBJ2-1; TRBD1 is a possible D gene (6 bases). Between the trimmed V and J ends, which lost 6 bases and 8 bases, there was a span of 11 bases. Germline-derived CDR1 and CDR2 are SGHTA and FQGNSA. The CDR3 is made up of 12 amino acids. DNA for the CDR3: TGTGCCAGCAGATTTGGGGGCGATGAGCAGTTCTTC. As protein: CASRFGGDEQFF.

This clone occurred once. V is TRBV11-1 and J is TRBJ1-3, with a possible D match to TRBD1 (5 bases). CDR1 and CDR2 from the germline V gene are SGHAT and FQDESV (reference sequence). The CDR3 runs to 16 residues. The V end was cut by 5 bases, the J end by 1 base, with 15 bases between. The chain's CDR3 is CASSGPGPISGNTIYF. The CDR3 DNA is TGTGCCAGCAGCGGACCGGGACCTATATCTGGAAACACCATATATTTT.

The V gene is TRBV20-1, the J gene TRBJ2-5; no clear D. Per the germline V gene, CDR1 is DFQATT and CDR2 is SNEGSKA (reference sequence). V was shortened by 2 bases and J by 1 base, with 8 bases between the two germline ends. This CDR3 is 13 amino acids long. This CDR3 is CSARSYGQETQYF. CDR3 coding DNA: TGCAGTGCTAGAAGTTACGGCCAAGAGACCCAGTACTTC.

Details on this clone: The junction and the germline gene differ at one end; a read error may be behind it. The rearrangement links TRBV27 to TRBJ2-7, with D possibly matching TRBD2 (6 bases). This CDR3 region has 17 residues. Germline CDR1 is MNHEY and CDR2 is SMNVEV (reference sequence). The CDR3 bases are TGTGCCATCAGTTCGACTAGTGGGAGAGGAAGGGCCTACGAGCAGTACTTC. Its protein product is CAISSTSGRGRAYEQYF.

This clone has only a few counts. The chain has TRBV6-1 and TRBJ1-2; possibly TRBD1 for D (5 bases). From germline, CDR1 is MNHNS and CDR2 SASEGT. Trimming cost V 5 bases and J 3 bases, with 13 bases left between them. This CDR3 has 14 residues. The CDR3 sequence is CASSRDLEDYGYTF. CDR3 sequence (DNA): TGTGCCAGCAGTAGGGACTTAGAAGACTATGGCTACACCTTC.

This clone was picked up many times. Written as DNA, the CDR3 is TGTGCCAGCAGCTTAGATGGACACGACCCCCGTGTTCGAGTCTCTGGCTACACCTTC. Translated, it gives CASSLDGHDPRVRVSGYTF. The genes are TRBV11-2 and TRBJ1-2; tentatively, D is TRBD1 (5 bases). V gave up 0 bases and J gave up 7 bases, with 27 bases separating them. There are 19 residues in the CDR3. Per germline, CDR1 SGHAT and CDR2 FQNNGV.

The sample holds many counts of this clone. V is TRBV20-1 and J is TRBJ1-2; 8 nucleotides line up with TRBD1. The CDR3 loop spans 12 amino acids. With V trimmed by 4 bases and J by 4 bases, 2 bases remained unmatched. Germline assignment: CDR1 DFQATT and CDR2 SNEGSKA (reference sequence). The CDR3 DNA reads TGCAGTGCTATCACAGGGGGCTATGGCTACACCTTC. Translation: CSAITGGYGYTF.

This clone was seen more than once but under ten times. Just one base apart from a much larger clone, this may be a read error. The chain couples TRBV2 to TRBJ1-6; D is undetermined. The CDR3 runs to 15 residues. From germline, CDR1 is SNHLY and CDR2 FYNNEI. Here the CDR3 reads CASYGEVRGDSPPHF. Written as DNA, the CDR3 is TGTGCCAGCTATGGGGAGGTTCGGGGTGATTCACCCCCCCACTTT.

This clone came up many times. The CDR3 loop reads CASSFTGTPYNEQFF. The DNA of the CDR3 is TGTGCCAGCAGTTTCACCGGGACTCCATACAATGAGCAGTTCTTC. The V gene is TRBV12-3 or TRBV12-4, the J gene TRBJ2-1; tentatively, D is TRBD2 (6 bases). The ends were cut back, 3 bases at V and 4 bases at J, with 13 bases in the middle. The CDR3 totals 15 residues.

This clone was picked up many times. The chain is built from TRBV30 and TRBJ2-1; 9 bases line up with TRBD2. This CDR3 has 19 amino acids. V lost 1 base and J lost 2; bases outside the gene matches: 15. In germline, CDR1 is GTSNPN, CDR2 SVGIG (reference sequence). The CDR3 DNA is TGTGCCTGGAGTGGGGGCGGGAGGGCCAGAATTCCAGCCTACAATGAGCAGTTCTTC. Encoded protein: CAWSGGGRARIPAYNEQFF.

In its sample, this clone was seen many times. The chain employs TRBV6-1 and TRBJ1-1; 9 positions match TRBD1. Germline values: CDR1 MNHNS, CDR2 SASEGT. V was pared by 6 bases and J by 5 bases, with 10 bases of the junction left unmatched. The CDR3 loop spans 15 amino acids. Here the CDR3 reads CASSLTGQGKTEAFF. The CDR3 nucleotides read TGTGCCAGCAGCCTAACCGGACAGGGGAAAACTGAAGCTTTCTTT.

The J gene is TRBJ2-3, the V gene TRBV29-1, with D possibly being TRBD1 (5 bases). This CDR3 is built from 14 residues. V was trimmed by 4 bases and J by 2 bases, leaving 13 bases between them. CDR1 is SQVTM, CDR2 ANQGSEA, per germline. The CDR3 loop reads CSVGTGLSTDTQYF. In DNA, the CDR3 is TGCAGCGTTGGAACAGGCTTATCCACAGATACGCAGTATTTT.

This clone was recorded at least ten times. The V and J genes are TRBV5-6 and TRBJ1-3; D not resolved. The V end was cut by 1 base, the J end by 0 bases, with 14 bases between. CDR1 is SGHDT, CDR2 YYEEEE, per germline. The CDR3 totals 17 residues. The DNA of the CDR3 is TGTGCCAGCAGCTTGTTGGACGGCCTGCTCTCTGGAAACACCATATATTTT. As protein: CASSLLDGLLSGNTIYF.

This clone was counted at least ten times. The CDR3 bases are TGTGCCAGCAGTTTAGGCCCCGGGAATGGCTACACCTTC. Its translation is CASSLGPGNGYTF. The genes are TRBV28 and TRBJ1-2; D uncertain. The V gene's germline CDR1 is MDHEN and CDR2 SYDVKM. Trimming left V 2 bases short and J 6 bases short, with 10 bases between. The CDR3 length is 13 residues.

Sample share makes this clone medium-sized. The chain employs TRBV7-2 and TRBJ2-7; 7 bases fit TRBD2. This CDR3 comprises 12 residues. Germline CDR1 is SGHTA and CDR2 is FQGNSA. Trimming removed 7 bases from V and 4 bases from J; junction bases left unmatched: 4. This CDR3 reads CASKVGGYEQYF. Here the CDR3 DNA reads TGTGCCAGCAAAGTCGGGGGGTACGAGCAGTACTTC.

The chain carries TRBV11-2 and TRBJ1-1; 8 positions match TRBD1. Per germline, CDR1 SGHAT and CDR2 FQNNGV. The CDR3 runs to 14 residues. V shed 3 bases and J 6 bases; nucleotides not matched to a gene: 6. CDR3: CASSFCTGGSEAFF. The DNA for the CDR3 is TGTGCCAGCAGCTTCTGCACAGGGGGGTCTGAAGCTTTCTTT.

Points on this clone: One end of the junction does not line up with germline, which may come from a read error. This chain links TRBV28 with TRBJ2-2, with 12 bases matching TRBD2. Germline CDR1 MDHEN, CDR2 SYDVKM. The CDR3 consists of 16 residues. CDR3 sequence (DNA): TGTGCCAGCAGCGGACTAGCGGGGCGACGGGTCGGGGAGCCGTTTTTT. Encoded protein: CASSGLAGRRVGEPFF.